This section outlines one T cell receptor (beta chain) sequence together with its context. These data originate in a study of blood T cell repertoires in COVID-19. Study-level background: From the United States, Italy and Spain came samples of acute and convalescent COVID-19. T cells, B-cell-depleted T cells, or PBMCs supplied cDNA or gDNA.

Germline CDR1 SGHTS, CDR2 YDEGEE. The length of the CDR3 is 18 residues. Trimming cost V 7 bases and J 0 bases; bases outside gene matches: 11. Authors' methods: Using reference gene primer amplification, nucleated cell counts were estimated. Profiled with immunoSEQ multiplex PCR; TCRdb holds only in-frame clones, not every one. The V and J calls and clone size were taken over from that table, and D and trimming were inferred from the DNA. The table includes around 130,000 clones, roughly 85% detected once. The sequenced sample was peripheral blood. The chain uses TRBV5-8 and TRBJ2-3, with 13 bases matching TRBD2. The origin of this receptor is a human donor in a cohort sampled during active COVID-19. DNA for the CDR3: TGTGCCAGCCCCTGGGGACTAGCGGGAACGACTAGCACAGATACGCAGTATTTT. Translation gives CASPWGLAGTTSTDTQYF. The variable domain in full, with the rest retrieved from reference TRBV5-8 and TRBJ2-3, is EAGVTQSPTHLIKTRGQQATLRCSPISGHTSVYWYQQALGLGLQFLLWYDEGEERNRGNFPPRFSGRQFPNYSSELNVNALELEDSALYLCASPWGLAGTTSTDTQYFGPGTRLTVL.